A single sample is the source of the 7 T cell receptor beta chains below, sequenced in a study of CD8 T cells in ankylosing spondylitis. TCRdb recomputed calls from the 5' RACE reads with MiXCR, one row per CDR3 protein. The sample has under 200,000 distinct CDR3 sequences, about an eighth seen once. The sample comprised blood, either unsorted or a sorted T cell fraction (not recorded which). Every receptor here comes from a female donor with ankylosing spondylitis or in good health (not recorded which).

The chain is built from TRBV11-1 and TRBJ2-5; 9 positions agree with TRBD1. V was pared by 4 bases and J by 3 bases, with 3 bases of the junction left unmatched. The CDR3 is made up of 14 amino acids. Germline assignment: CDR1 SGHAT and CDR2 FQDESV (reference sequence). CDR3 amino acids: CASSSRDREETQYF. Here the CDR3 DNA reads TGTGCCAGCAGCTCCCGGGACAGGGAAGAGACCCAGTACTTC.

The V and J genes are TRBV12-3 or TRBV12-4 and TRBJ2-1, with TRBD2 matching 12 bases. J gave up 12 bases and V 7 bases, and 16 bases lay outside the gene matches. The CDR3 loop spans 16 amino acids. CDR3 amino acids: CASTSRTSGTTRRQFF. The CDR3 nucleotides read TGTGCCAGCACCTCCCGGACTAGCGGGACCACGAGACGGCAGTTCTTC.

This clonotype was observed a handful of times. The J gene is TRBJ1-5, the V gene TRBV29-1, with unresolved D. Trimming removed 4 bases from V and 4 bases from J, with 8 bases in between. The CDR3 extends over 12 amino acids. Looked up from germline, CDR1 is SQVTM and CDR2 is ANQGSEA. In DNA form, the CDR3 reads TGCAGCGTTGGTGCGGTGAATCAGCCCCAGCATTTT. Its translation: CSVGAVNQPQHF.

The chain has TRBV11-2 and TRBJ2-1, with 9 bases aligning to TRBD2. J was trimmed by 6 bases and V by 5 bases; bases with no gene match: 8. The V gene's germline CDR1 is SGHAT and CDR2 FQNNGV. CDR3 size: 15 residues. DNA of the CDR3: TGTGCCAGCAGCCGACTGCGGGAGGGAATCAATGAGCAGTTCTTC. It codes for CASSRLREGINEQFF.

This clonotype was counted only a few times. The chain recombines TRBV11-2 with TRBJ2-6; D unclear. The germline V and J ends were trimmed by 2 bases and 4 bases, with 9 bases remaining between them. CDR3 length: 15 residues. Germline V gene data show CDR1 as SGHAT and CDR2 as FQNNGV. CDR3 coding DNA: TGTGCCAGCAGCTTATCGATGGGCGGGGCCAACGTCCTGACTTTC. It codes for CASSLSMGGANVLTF.

This clonotype occurred many times. The chain employs TRBV5-6 and TRBJ2-3; D possibly uses TRBD1 or TRBD2 (5 bases each). Trimming stripped 3 bases from V and 0 bases from J, with 23 bases between. CDR1 and CDR2 from the germline V gene are SGHDT and YYEEEE. The CDR3 totals 19 residues. The CDR3 loop is CASSSRVSLRDLSTDTQYF. As DNA, the CDR3 is TGTGCCAGCAGCTCCAGAGTATCGCTCCGGGACCTGAGCACAGATACGCAGTATTTT.

This clonotype was detected many times. The chain joins TRBV24-1 to TRBJ2-3; D call uncertain. Germline V lookup: CDR1 KGHDR, CDR2 SFDVKD. Trimming removed 3 bases from V and 2 bases from J, with 14 bases in between. The CDR3 extends over 16 amino acids. CDR3 DNA sequence: TGTGCCACCAGTGATCCAGAGGTAGGCTCCACAGATACGCAGTATTTT. Translated, it gives CATSDPEVGSTDTQYF.